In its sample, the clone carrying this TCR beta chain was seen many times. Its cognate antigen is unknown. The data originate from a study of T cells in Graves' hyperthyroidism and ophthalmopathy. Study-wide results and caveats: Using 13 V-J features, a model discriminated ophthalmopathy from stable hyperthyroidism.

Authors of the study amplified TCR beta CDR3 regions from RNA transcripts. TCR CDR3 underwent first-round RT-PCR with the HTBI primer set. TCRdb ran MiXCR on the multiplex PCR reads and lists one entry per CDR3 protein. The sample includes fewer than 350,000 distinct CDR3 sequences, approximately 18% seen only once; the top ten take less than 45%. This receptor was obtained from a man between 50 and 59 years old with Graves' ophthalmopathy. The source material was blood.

The CDR3 region has the DNA TGTGCCAGCAGCACCGGGACAGGGACCTACGAGCAGTACTTC. Protein: CASSTGTGTYEQYF. The rearrangement joins TRBV12-3 or TRBV12-4 to TRBJ2-7; TRBD1 agrees at 9 bases. The CDR3 runs to 14 residues. J lost 2 bases, V lost 6 bases, and 5 bases had no gene match.